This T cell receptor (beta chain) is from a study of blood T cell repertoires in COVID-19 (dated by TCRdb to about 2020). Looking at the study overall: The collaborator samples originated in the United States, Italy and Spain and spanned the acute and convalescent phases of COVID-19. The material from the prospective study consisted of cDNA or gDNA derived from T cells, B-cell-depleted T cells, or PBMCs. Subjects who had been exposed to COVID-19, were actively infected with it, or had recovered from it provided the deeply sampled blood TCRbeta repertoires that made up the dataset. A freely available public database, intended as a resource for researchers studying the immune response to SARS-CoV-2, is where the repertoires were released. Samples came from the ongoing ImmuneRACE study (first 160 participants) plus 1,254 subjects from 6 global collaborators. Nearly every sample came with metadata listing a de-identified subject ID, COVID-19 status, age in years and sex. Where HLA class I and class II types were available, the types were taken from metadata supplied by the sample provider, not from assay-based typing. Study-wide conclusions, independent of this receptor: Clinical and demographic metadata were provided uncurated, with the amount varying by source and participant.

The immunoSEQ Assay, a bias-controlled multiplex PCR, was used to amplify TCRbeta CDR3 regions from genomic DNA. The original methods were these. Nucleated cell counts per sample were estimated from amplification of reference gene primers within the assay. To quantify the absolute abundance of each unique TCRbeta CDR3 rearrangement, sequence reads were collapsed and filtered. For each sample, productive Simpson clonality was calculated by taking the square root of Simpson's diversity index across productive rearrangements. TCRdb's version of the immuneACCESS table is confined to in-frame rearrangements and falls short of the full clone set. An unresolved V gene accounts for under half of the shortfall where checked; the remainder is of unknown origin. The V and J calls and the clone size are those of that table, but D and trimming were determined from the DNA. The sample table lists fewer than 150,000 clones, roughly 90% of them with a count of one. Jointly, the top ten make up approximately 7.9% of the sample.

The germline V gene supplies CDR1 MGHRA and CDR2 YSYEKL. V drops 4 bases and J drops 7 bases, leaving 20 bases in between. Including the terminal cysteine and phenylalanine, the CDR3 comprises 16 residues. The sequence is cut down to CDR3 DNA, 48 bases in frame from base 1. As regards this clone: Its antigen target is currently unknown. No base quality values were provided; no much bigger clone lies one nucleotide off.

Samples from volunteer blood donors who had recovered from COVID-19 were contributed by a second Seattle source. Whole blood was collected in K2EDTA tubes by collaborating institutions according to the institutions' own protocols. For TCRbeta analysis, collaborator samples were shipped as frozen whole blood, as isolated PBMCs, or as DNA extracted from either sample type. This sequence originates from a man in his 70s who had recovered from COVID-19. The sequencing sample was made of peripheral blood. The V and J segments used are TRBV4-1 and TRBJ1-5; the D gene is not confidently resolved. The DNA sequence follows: TGCGCCAGCAGCCCTCCGGGCGCCGGGGTAGGGCAGCCCCAGCATTTT. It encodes CASSPPGAGVGQPQHF.